This entry lists 16 T cell receptor beta chains sequenced from one sample in a study of T cell repertoires in cytomegalovirus infection (dated by TCRdb to between 2018 and 2020). This sample's treatment or condition label indicates: in vitro stimulation with specific CMV peptide epitopes to enrich CMV-specific T cells. Sequencing was performed on an Illumina HiSeq 1500. TCRdb passed the public sequencing reads through fastp at Q25 and MiXCR, retaining productive beta sequences. Every CDR3 protein is listed once, alongside the most common genes and DNA of its rows. The sample data list hundreds of thousands of distinct CDR3 sequences, and about 33% of these were observed just once. Over 10% of the sample is held by the ten biggest clonotypes. No antigens are known for them. The sequencing used cultured CD8+ T cells from PBMCs, collected from culture after CMV antigen stimulation. These receptors came from a human donor in good health (CMV status not recorded). Some clones in this sample may be carry-over from other donors' samples.

This clonotype has more than one count but fewer than ten. The chain couples TRBV4-3 to TRBJ2-5, with D perhaps TRBD2 (7 bases). V shed 5 bases and J shed 2 bases, with 21 bases lying between them. The germline V gene has CDR1 LGHNA and CDR2 YSLEER. This CDR3 region has 17 residues. The CDR3 protein is CASSEGGLLRGQETQYF. CDR3 nucleotide sequence: TGCGCCAGCAGCGAAGGGGGACTACTGAGAGGGCAAGAGACCCAGTACTTC.

This chain joins TRBV7-6 and TRBJ2-5; unclear D gene. CDR3 length equals 13 residues. Germline CDR1 reads SGHVS; CDR2 reads FNYEAQ. V was shortened by 5 bases and J by 4 bases, with 11 bases between the two germline ends. CDR3 DNA: TGTGCCAGCAGCCCCCCCCAGCCAGAGACCCAGTACTTC. Translated, it gives CASSPPQPETQYF.

The V gene is TRBV7-9, the J gene TRBJ2-7, with 9 nucleotides matching TRBD1. The ends lost 4 bases at V and 5 bases at J; junction bases unmatched: 12. This CDR3 has 16 amino acids. CDR1 SEHNR and CDR2 FQNEAQ come from the germline V gene (reference sequence). The CDR3 region is CASSSLTGTGRDEQYV. In DNA form, the CDR3 reads TGTGCCAGCAGCTCGTTAACCGGGACAGGGCGTGACGAGCAGTACGTC.

As regards this clonotype: One end of the junction is discordant with germline, which a read error may explain. This chain joins TRBV5-4 and TRBJ2-5, with 15 bases matching TRBD2. The length of the CDR3 is 18 residues. From germline, CDR1 is SGHNT and CDR2 YYREEE (reference sequence). The CDR3 loop is CGSSVGLAGGPGLETQYF. The CDR3 coding sequence is TGTGGCAGCAGCGTAGGACTAGCGGGGGGGCCGGGCTTAGAGACCCAGTACTTC.

The rearrangement uses TRBV19 and TRBJ1-1; D is uncertain. The CDR3 runs 13 residues. V was cut by 7 bases and J by 4 bases, with 13 bases left in between. Germline V gene lookup returns CDR1 LNHDA and CDR2 SQIVND (reference sequence). The CDR3 DNA reads TGTGCCAGTAAAGGCAACATGGGCACTGAAGCTTTCTTT. This codes for CASKGNMGTEAFF.

This clonotype has more than one count but fewer than ten. The chain employs TRBV5-6 and TRBJ1-5, with 7 bases aligning to TRBD1. Germline V lookup: CDR1 SGHDT, CDR2 YYEEEE. V lost 0 bases and J lost 6; bases outside the gene matches: 6. CDR3 length: 15 amino acids. The CDR3 loop reads CASSLGPGGGQPQHF. The CDR3, as DNA: TGTGCCAGCAGCTTGGGGCCAGGGGGAGGTCAGCCCCAGCATTTT.

This clonotype was detected only a few times. The chain carries TRBV7-2 and TRBJ2-5; the D gene is possibly TRBD2 (6 bases). Per the germline V gene, CDR1 is SGHTA and CDR2 is FQGNSA. The CDR3 loop spans 15 amino acids. V was cut by 5 bases and J by 5 bases, with 18 bases left in between. The CDR3 is CASSRRDWTEETQYF. CDR3 coding DNA: TGTGCCAGCAGCCGCCGGGACTGGACGGAGGAGACCCAGTACTTC.

The V gene is TRBV20-1, the J gene TRBJ1-2; D uncertain. Trimming took 0 bases from V and 4 from J, leaving 9 bases between them. The CDR3 has 13 residues. The germline V gene has CDR1 DFQATT and CDR2 SNEGSKA (reference sequence). The CDR3 loop is CSARDWAVYGYTF. DNA for the CDR3: TGCAGTGCTAGAGATTGGGCCGTCTATGGCTACACCTTC.

The chain uses TRBV4-1 and TRBJ2-7; D ambiguous. This CDR3 spans 16 amino acids. The ends were cut back, 0 bases at V and 3 bases at J, with 15 bases in the middle. Germline V gene sequence: CDR1 MGHRA, CDR2 YSYEKL. The CDR3: CASSQDLDLGSYEQYV. DNA of the CDR3: TGCGCCAGCAGCCAAGATCTGGATTTAGGAAGCTACGAGCAGTACGTC.

The chain recombines TRBV27 with TRBJ1-1; the D is unclear. Trimming took off 3 bases at V and 4 bases at J, with 15 bases between the two ends. The CDR3 runs to 15 residues. In germline, CDR1 is MNHEY, CDR2 SMNVEV (reference sequence). The CDR3 here is CASSLSGLEVTEAFF. Written as DNA, the CDR3 is TGTGCCAGCAGTTTGTCGGGGTTGGAGGTCACTGAAGCTTTCTTT.

The CDR3 loop is CATSRDWEDGSSYEQYF. In nucleotides, the CDR3 is TGTGCCACCAGCAGAGATTGGGAGGACGGTAGCTCCTACGAGCAGTACTTC. The chain is built from TRBV15 and TRBJ2-7, with a tentative D call TRBD2 (6 bases). The CDR3 has 17 amino acids. V lost 0 bases, J lost 0 bases, and 15 bases lay in between. Looked up from germline, CDR1 is LNHNV and CDR2 is YYDKDF (reference sequence).

The V gene is TRBV19, the J gene TRBJ2-2; D might be TRBD2 (6 bases). This CDR3 has 15 amino acids. The germline V gene encodes CDR1 LNHDA and CDR2 SQIVND (reference sequence). Trimming removed 7 bases from V and 1 base from J, with 13 bases in between. The CDR3, as DNA: TGTGCCAGTATGGGGACTGAACTGAACACCGGGGAGCTGTTTTTT. Translation gives CASMGTELNTGELFF.

This clonotype was detected once. J is TRBJ1-4 and V is TRBV28; D is possibly TRBD1 (5 bases). The CDR3 runs 14 residues. Germline CDR1 MDHEN, CDR2 SYDVKM. V lost 7 bases and J 5 bases, leaving 14 bases between the germline ends. The CDR3 DNA reads as TGTGCCAGCACCCCCTCGGGACGCAATGAAAAACTGTTTTTT. Translation: CASTPSGRNEKLFF.

Ten or more counts support this clonotype. The V call is TRBV7-6, the J call TRBJ2-3; no reliable D call. CDR1 is SGHVS, CDR2 FNYEAQ, per germline. The CDR3 has 16 amino acids. Trimming took 1 base from V and 2 from J, leaving 13 bases between them. This chain's CDR3 is CASSLGPHVLTDTQYF. The CDR3 DNA is TGTGCCAGCAGCTTAGGGCCACACGTCCTCACAGATACGCAGTATTTT.

The table lists this clonotype with a count of one. A read error may produce the germline difference seen at one junction end. The V call is TRBV27, the J call TRBJ2-1, with D uncertain. Germline V gene sequence: CDR1 MNHEY, CDR2 SMNVEV (reference sequence). The CDR3 is made up of 11 amino acids. In DNA, the CDR3 is TGTGCCAACAGTTCCTACAATGAGCAGTTCTTC. This sequence encodes CANSSYNEQFF.

This clonotype was seen at least ten times. The chain has TRBV4-1 and TRBJ2-7, with D uncertain. V was cut by 0 bases and J by 1 base, with 19 bases left in between. Looked up from germline, CDR1 is MGHRA and CDR2 is YSYEKL. CDR3 size: 18 residues. The CDR3 coding sequence is TGCGCCAGCAGCCAAGATGTAGGAGATTGGGGATTATCCTACGAGCAGTACGTC. Residues: CASSQDVGDWGLSYEQYV.